This TCR beta chain came from a study of cytomegalovirus exposure and HLA in healthy donors. Study-wide results and limits: In a later analysis, several top co-occurrence clusters appeared linked to parvovirus B19, influenza, CMV and Epstein-Barr virus.

PCR involved 60 Vbeta and 13 Jbeta primers. The method was immunoSEQ multiplex PCR; TCRdb's version includes in-frame clones alone and lacks a portion of them. Here the sample spans roughly 90,000 clones, roughly 72% being singletons. V lost 0 bases, J lost 8 bases, and 1 base stayed unmatched. This CDR3 region has 12 residues. Germline V gives CDR1 SGHRS, CDR2 YFSETQ. This clone was seen more than once but under ten times. Its target is not known. The rearrangement joins TRBV5-1 to TRBJ1-1; TRBD1 aligns across 7 bases. Sequenced sample: PBMCs. This TCR derives from a man aged 30 to 39 in good health and CMV-seropositive. Written as DNA, the CDR3 is TGCGCCAGCAGCTTGGACAGGGGAGAAGCTTTCTTT. The encoded protein is CASSLDRGEAFF.